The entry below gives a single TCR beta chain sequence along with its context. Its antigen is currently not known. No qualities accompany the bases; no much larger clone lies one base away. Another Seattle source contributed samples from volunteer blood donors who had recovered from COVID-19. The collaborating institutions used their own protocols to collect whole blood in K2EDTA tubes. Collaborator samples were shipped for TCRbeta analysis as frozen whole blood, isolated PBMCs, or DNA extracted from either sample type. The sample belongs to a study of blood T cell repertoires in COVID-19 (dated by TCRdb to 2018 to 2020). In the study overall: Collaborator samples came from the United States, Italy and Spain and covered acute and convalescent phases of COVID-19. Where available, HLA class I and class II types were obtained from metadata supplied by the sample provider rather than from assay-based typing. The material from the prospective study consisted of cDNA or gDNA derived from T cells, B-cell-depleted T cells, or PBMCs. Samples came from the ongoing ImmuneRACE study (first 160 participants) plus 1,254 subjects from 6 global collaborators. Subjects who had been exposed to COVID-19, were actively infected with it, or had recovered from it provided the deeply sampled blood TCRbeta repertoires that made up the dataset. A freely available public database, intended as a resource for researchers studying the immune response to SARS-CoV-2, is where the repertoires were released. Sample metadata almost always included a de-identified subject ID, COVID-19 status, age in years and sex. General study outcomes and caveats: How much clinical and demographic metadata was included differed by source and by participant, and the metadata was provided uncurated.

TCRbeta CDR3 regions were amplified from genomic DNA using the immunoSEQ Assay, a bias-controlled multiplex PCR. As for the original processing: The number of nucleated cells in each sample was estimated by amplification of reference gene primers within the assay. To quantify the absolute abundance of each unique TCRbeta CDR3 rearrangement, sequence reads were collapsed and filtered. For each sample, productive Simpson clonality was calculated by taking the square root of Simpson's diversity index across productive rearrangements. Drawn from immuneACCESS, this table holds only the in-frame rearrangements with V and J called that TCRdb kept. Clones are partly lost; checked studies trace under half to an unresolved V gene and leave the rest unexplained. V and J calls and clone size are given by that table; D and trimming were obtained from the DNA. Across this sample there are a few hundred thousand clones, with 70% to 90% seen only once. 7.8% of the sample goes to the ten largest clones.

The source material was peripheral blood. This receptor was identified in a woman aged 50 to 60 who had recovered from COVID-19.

The nucleotide sequence is given as TGTGCCAGCAGCTTAGAGCCTAGTTTCTCGGGGGAGGCCTACGAGCAGTACTTC. This is translated as CASSLEPSFSGEAYEQYF. The chain is assembled from TRBV7-6 and TRBJ2-7; D gene: possibly TRBD2, on 6 matching bases. CDR1 and CDR2, per the germline V gene, are SGHVS and FNYEAQ. V gives up 1 base and J gives up 2 bases, and the segment between their germline ends measures 21 bases. Including cysteine and phenylalanine, the CDR3 has 18 amino acids. The CDR3 DNA has 54 bases and is translated from base 1.